Listed here are 19 T cell receptor beta chains from one sample, sequenced in a study of blood T cell repertoires in COVID-19. Measured with immunoSEQ multiplex PCR; TCRdb has only the in-frame clones, and not every one. The repertoire holds some 42,000 clones, 75% to 80% seen once, with over 25% in the top ten. Sequenced input: peripheral blood. Source of these receptors: a woman between 65 and 79 years old with acute or convalescent COVID-19.

The rearrangement uses TRBV5-1 and TRBJ2-7; a weak D match, TRBD1 (6 bases). V lost 5 bases to trimming and J lost 2 bases, with 14 bases between them. CDR3 length equals 14 residues. The V gene's germline CDR1 is SGHRS and CDR2 YFSETQ. CDR3 DNA sequence: TGCGCCAGCAGTGGGGGCCGTGTAACCTACGAGCAGTACTTC. This encodes CASSGGRVTYEQYF. Drawing the rest from reference TRBV5-1 and TRBJ2-7, the complete variable domain is KAGVTQTPRYLIKTRGQQVTLSCSPISGHRSVSWYQQTPGQGLQFLFEYFSETQRNKGNFPGRFSGRQFSNSRSEMNVSTLELGDSALYLCASSGGRVTYEQYFGPGTRLTVT.

DNA for the CDR3: TGTGCCAGCAGCTTCGACGGGGGGCTGTACAATGAGCAGTTCTTC. Translating it yields CASSFDGGLYNEQFF. The chain joins TRBV7-2 to TRBJ2-1; the D gene is possibly TRBD2 (7 bases). Trimming removed 3 bases at V and 4 bases at J, with 13 bases between. The CDR3 runs 15 residues. CDR1 and CDR2 (germline): SGHTA, FQGNSA.

V is TRBV7-9 and J is TRBJ1-1; 8 bases are shared with TRBD1. CDR1 is SEHNR and CDR2 is FQNEAQ in the germline V gene (reference sequence). V shed 4 bases, J shed 3 bases, and the junction held 19 bases outside the gene matches. The CDR3 is made up of 19 amino acids. CDR3 region: CASSSPNLGQAARDTEAFF. In DNA form, the CDR3 reads TGTGCCAGCAGCTCCCCAAATCTGGGACAGGCGGCGAGGGACACTGAAGCTTTCTTT. Combining the CDR3 with reference TRBV7-9 and TRBJ1-1 gives the whole variable domain DTGVSQNPRHKITKRGQNVTFRCDPISEHNRLYWYRQTLGQGPEFLTYFQNEAQLEKSRLLSDRFSAERPKGSFSTLEIQRTEQGDSAMYLCASSSPNLGQAARDTEAFFGQGTRLTVV.

The chain couples TRBV18 to TRBJ1-4, with D perhaps matching TRBD1 (5 bases). Deletions cut 3 bases from V and 5 bases from J, with 10 bases between. There are 14 residues in the CDR3. In germline, CDR1 is KGHSH, CDR2 LQKENI. The chain's CDR3 is CASSPEGRNEKLFF. In DNA form, the CDR3 reads TGTGCCAGCTCACCTGAGGGGAGGAATGAAAAACTGTTTTTT.

The chain joins TRBV3-1 (or the pseudogene TRBV3-2) to TRBJ1-3; a weak D match, TRBD1 (5 bases). The CDR3 loop spans 17 amino acids. The germline V gene has CDR1 LGHDT and CDR2 YNNKEL (reference sequence). V dropped 4 bases and J dropped 0 bases, with 16 bases sitting between them. The CDR3 sequence: CASSRGEVRTSGNTIYF. In DNA, the CDR3 is TGTGCCAGCAGCCGAGGGGAGGTACGGACCTCTGGAAACACCATATATTTT.

The V call is TRBV7-2, the J call TRBJ2-1; 8 bases match TRBD2. This CDR3 comprises 17 residues. The V and J ends lost 5 bases and 1 base, in that order; junction bases with no gene match: 10. CDR1 and CDR2 from the germline V gene are SGHTA and FQGNSA. Here the CDR3 DNA reads TGTGCCAGCAGCCGGGTGGCCGGGGGGGGGTCCTACAATGAGCAGTTCTTC. This gives the protein CASSRVAGGGSYNEQFF.

This clone turned up a few times. The chain couples TRBV14 to TRBJ2-3, with 7 bases that match TRBD1. The CDR3 sequence is 13 residues long. Unmatched junction bases numbered 8, after V lost 4 bases and J lost 10 bases. Per germline, CDR1 SGHDN and CDR2 FVKESK. The CDR3, as DNA: TGTGCCAGCAGCCTAGGGGGCATGAGGCCGCAGTATTTT. Translation gives CASSLGGMRPQYF.

The count of this clone is one. The chain uses TRBV19 and TRBJ2-2; tentatively, D is TRBD1 (5 bases). There are 15 residues in the CDR3. Germline-derived CDR1 and CDR2 are LNHDA and SQIVND (reference sequence). V shed 4 bases and J shed 6 bases, with 15 bases lying between them. CDR3 residues: CASSTGRAVAGELFF. CDR3 sequence (DNA): TGTGCCAGTAGTACCGGCAGGGCTGTGGCCGGGGAGCTGTTTTTT.

V gene TRBV6-1 combines with J gene TRBJ1-6, with 7 bases lining up with TRBD1. From germline, CDR1 is MNHNS and CDR2 SASEGT. V was clipped by 1 base and J by 10 bases; unmatched bases: 10. The CDR3 contains 16 residues. The CDR3 here is CASSEVASTGESPLHF. In nucleotides, the CDR3 is TGTGCCAGCAGTGAAGTGGCCAGCACAGGGGAGTCACCCCTCCACTTT.

This clone appeared many times. The chain carries TRBV3-1 (or the pseudogene TRBV3-2) and TRBJ2-1, with D perhaps TRBD2 (6 bases). There are 13 residues in the CDR3. Germline V gene data show CDR1 as LGHDT and CDR2 as YNNKEL (reference sequence). The V end lost 4 bases, the J end lost 8 bases, and 12 bases lay between the germline ends. The CDR3 sequence is CASSLRPGDEQFF. The CDR3, as DNA: TGTGCCAGCAGCCTCCGCCCGGGAGATGAGCAGTTCTTC.

The chain is built from TRBV29-1 and TRBJ1-1; D not resolved. This CDR3 contains 11 residues. Germline assignment: CDR1 SQVTM and CDR2 ANQGSEA. Deletions cut 6 bases from V and 7 bases from J, with 12 bases between. The CDR3 sequence: CSVMGFIEAFF. The CDR3 DNA follows: TGCAGCGTAATGGGCTTCATTGAAGCTTTCTTT.

V is TRBV24-1 and J is TRBJ2-5, with 7 bases fitting TRBD2. CDR3 length equals 15 residues. The germline V gene has CDR1 KGHDR and CDR2 SFDVKD. Germline trimming cut 6 bases from V and 3 bases from J; bases unmatched to any gene: 9. The CDR3 region is CATSSPGLLKETQYF. CDR3 bases: TGTGCCACCAGTTCCCCGGGACTACTAAAAGAGACCCAGTACTTC.

The chain couples TRBV4-1 to TRBJ1-5; 9 bases line up with TRBD1. This CDR3 has 16 amino acids. After removal of 4 bases from V and 6 bases from J, the junction contained 10 bases not matched to a gene. Germline lookup yields CDR1 MGHRA and CDR2 YSYEKL. CDR3 in DNA: TGCGCCAGCAGCCCTGGGACAGGGTATTTTAGTCAGCCCCAGCATTTT. It yields the protein CASSPGTGYFSQPQHF.

The chain employs TRBV7-2 and TRBJ1-5, with 7 bases matching TRBD1. Germline trimming cut 5 bases from V and 1 base from J; bases unmatched to any gene: 11. Germline V gives CDR1 SGHTA, CDR2 FQGNSA. The CDR3 has 17 residues. The CDR3 DNA sequence: TGTGCCAGCAGCCCGATAGGGGGCAGGCTGAGCAATCAGCCCCAGCATTTT. As protein: CASSPIGGRLSNQPQHF.

The chain links TRBV4-1 to TRBJ1-5; 9 nucleotides line up with TRBD1. The CDR3 totals 16 residues. V trimming: 3 bases; J trimming: 5 bases; junction bases outside the gene matches: 8. Looked up from germline, CDR1 is MGHRA and CDR2 is YSYEKL. The CDR3: CASSQTGGNMYQPQHF. DNA of the CDR3: TGCGCCAGCAGCCAGACAGGGGGTAATATGTATCAGCCCCAGCATTTT.

The rearrangement links TRBV6-2 or TRBV6-3 to TRBJ1-1; D might be TRBD1 (5 bases). V was shortened by 2 bases and J by 1 base, with 5 bases between the two germline ends. Germline CDR1 is MNHEY and CDR2 is SVGEGT. The CDR3 extends over 13 amino acids. The CDR3, as DNA: TGTGCCAGCAGTTACACAGGGAACACTGAAGCTTTCTTT. Translation gives CASSYTGNTEAFF.

The chain links TRBV29-1 to TRBJ2-2; 8 positions agree with TRBD2. The CDR3 contains 15 residues. J was trimmed by 0 bases and V by 7 bases; bases with no gene match: 7. The V gene's germline CDR1 is SQVTM and CDR2 ANQGSEA. The CDR3 protein is CSGIAGSTNTGELFF. DNA for the CDR3: TGCAGCGGGATAGCGGGATCTACGAACACCGGGGAGCTGTTTTTT.

The chain employs TRBV6-5 and TRBJ1-1; 10 bases are shared with TRBD1. V shed 6 bases, J shed 0 bases, and the junction held 4 bases outside the gene matches. The CDR3 has 15 residues. Germline CDR1 MNHEY, CDR2 SVGAGI. Written as DNA, the CDR3 is TGTGCCAGCAGGGGACAGGGGACTATGAACACTGAAGCTTTCTTT. It specifies CASRGQGTMNTEAFF.

Ten or more counts support this clone. V gene TRBV6-2 or TRBV6-3 combines with J gene TRBJ2-7, with TRBD2 matching over 10 bases. Germline V gene data show CDR1 as MNHEY and CDR2 as SVGEGT. Trimming cost V 7 bases and J 4 bases; bases outside gene matches: 13. The CDR3 spans 16 residues. In DNA, the CDR3 is TGTGCCAGCACCCCGGGGCTACTAGCGGGGTCGTACGAGCAGTACTTC. Its protein is CASTPGLLAGSYEQYF.